The entry below describes one TCR beta chain. These data are taken from a study of CD8+ T cells in alopecia areata. V dropped 5 bases and J dropped 5 bases, with 16 bases sitting between them. Germline CDR1 is SQVTM and CDR2 is ANQGSEA. This CDR3 comprises 14 residues. After isolation, RNA underwent reverse transcription to generate cDNA as the sequencing template. Measured with immunoSEQ multiplex PCR; TCRdb has only the in-frame clones, and not every one. The sample records 90,000 to 150,000 clones, 58% being singletons. This sample's treatment: oral pan-JAK inhibitor, 5-10 mg twice daily. The V call is TRBV29-1, the J call TRBJ2-1, with TRBD1 as a possible D gene (6 bases). This TCR was recovered from a human donor with alopecia areata. The sample in question was CD8+ T cells sorted from blood, obtained at week 4, from a patient treated with tofacitinib. The CDR3 reads CSVPSWDTNNEQFF. The CDR3 bases are TGCAGCGTTCCTTCGTGGGACACAAACAATGAGCAGTTCTTC.